This TCR beta chain emerged from a study of beta chain features in type 1 diabetes. For the study at large: Patients did not differ from healthy donors in age, gender or cell yield.

Investigators reverse transcribed all isolated RNA, so they sequenced expressed TCRB transcripts. The assay was immunoSEQ multiplex PCR, and TCRdb's table has in-frame clones only and misses some. The table includes about 360,000 clones, around 12% detected once. V shed 4 bases and J 3 bases; nucleotides not matched to a gene: 15. CDR3 length: 18 amino acids. Germline CDR1 is SQVTM and CDR2 is ANQGSEA. Sample: naive CD4+ T cells from blood. The gene calls are TRBV29-1 and TRBJ2-3; 11 nucleotides align to TRBD2. This TCR was recovered from a man younger than 35 in good health. CDR3 sequence (DNA): TGCAGCGTTGTTCCCCACAGGGTAGCGGGAGGGGGGACAGATACGCAGTATTTT. This gives the protein CSVVPHRVAGGGTDTQYF.